These T cell receptor beta chains were read from a single sample in a study of blood T cell repertoires in COVID-19. The data were produced by immunoSEQ multiplex PCR, yet TCRdb's version contains in-frame clones alone and is incomplete. The sample lists approximately 94,000 clones, about 90% occurring once. The sample comprised peripheral blood. The receptors stem from a woman aged 50 to 65 in a cohort sampled during active COVID-19. Both conserved end residues are part of each CDR3. The order of the fields is D gene, J gene, V gene, CDR3 protein, CDR3 DNA. D genes are given only for firm matches.

TRBD2 TRBJ2-3 TRBV7-9 CASRAVGAGGPNTQYF TGTGCCAGCAGGGCCGTCGGGGCGGGGGGCCCTAATACGCAGTATTTT
TRBD2 TRBJ2-2 TRBV19 CASIQRGTNTGELFF TGTGCCAGTATCCAGCGGGGAACCAACACCGGGGAGCTGTTTTTT
TRBD1 TRBJ2-7 TRBV19 CASSLAWTGGDEQYF TGTGCCAGTAGCCTAGCCTGGACAGGGGGCGACGAGCAGTACTTC
TRBD1 TRBJ1-1 TRBV18 CASSRQGINTEAFF TGTGCCAGCTCACGACAGGGGATAAACACTGAAGCTTTCTTT
- TRBJ2-1 TRBV9 CASSTPGAWEQFF TGTGCCAGCAGCACCCCAGGGGCCTGGGAGCAGTTCTTC
- TRBJ2-7 TRBV3-1/TRBV3-2 CASSQQTRLVEQYF TGTGCCAGCAGCCAACAGACAAGATTGGTCGAGCAGTACTTC
- TRBJ2-2 TRBV6-5 CASSGNTGELFF TGTGCCAGCAGCGGTAACACCGGGGAGCTGTTTTTT
TRBD2 TRBJ2-7 TRBV11-1 CASSLAGGSYEQYF TGTGCCAGCAGCTTAGCGGGAGGGTCCTACGAGCAGTACTTC
TRBD1 TRBJ2-1 TRBV20-1 CSASVRTGGLNEQFF TGCAGTGCTAGTGTTAGGACAGGGGGCCTCAATGAGCAGTTCTTC
- TRBJ1-2 TRBV4-2 CASSQETGYGYTF TGTGCCAGCAGCCAAGAGACGGGCTATGGCTACACCTTC